The text below deals with one T cell receptor beta chain. Its antigen is as yet unknown. The entry originates in a study of cytomegalovirus exposure and HLA in healthy donors. Whole-study results and caveats: Later examination showed HLA-associated TCR beta chains had greater clonal expansion than equally common others. In a later analysis, TCR association rates varied by HLA locus: DRB1 most, HLA-C fewest. Apparent HLA restriction characterized most CMV-associated TCR beta chains in a later analysis. According to the study, roughly 180 TCR beta chains were cytomegalovirus-associated.

The PCR employed 60 Vbeta primers together with 13 Jbeta primers. The data were produced by immunoSEQ multiplex PCR, yet TCRdb's version contains in-frame clones alone and is incomplete. The data contain some 120,000 clones, about three quarters of them seen just once; the ten biggest clones take up roughly 6.3%. The CDR3 is 14 residues long. CDR1 and CDR2 from the germline V gene are SGHTA and FQGNSA. V lost 1 base to trimming and J lost 8 bases; unmatched junction nucleotides: 6. The clonotype originates from a woman aged 40 to 50 in good health and CMV-seronegative. The rearrangement links TRBV7-2 to TRBJ1-1, with TRBD1 matching 8 bases. Source material: PBMCs. The CDR3 region is CASSLGMTGVEAFF. CDR3 nucleotide sequence: TGTGCCAGCAGCTTAGGCATGACAGGGGTGGAAGCTTTCTTT. Supplemented by reference TRBV7-2 and TRBJ1-1, the full variable domain reads GAGVSQSPSNKVTEKGKDVELRCDPISGHTALYWYRQSLGQGLEFLIYFQGNSAPDKSGLPSDRFSAERTGGSVSTLTIQRTQQEDSAVYLCASSLGMTGVEAFFGQGTRLTVV.